The next 22 T cell receptor beta chains were all read from a single sample in a study of Ad26.COV2.S vaccination and SARS-CoV-2 variants. Measured with immunoSEQ multiplex PCR; TCRdb has only the in-frame clones, and not every one. Seen here are 410,000 or so clones, about 90% observed once, and the top ten hold approximately 1.6%. Treatment denoted: approximately 18 received Ad26.COV2.S at low or high dose, single or two shots; about five received placebo; per-sample allocation not given. Repertoires come from day 63 after the first vaccine or placebo injection. This sample comprised peripheral blood, obtained in a trial of Ad26.COV2.S vaccine versus placebo. These receptors were collected from a person aged 18 to 65 who received the Ad26.COV2.S COVID-19 vaccine or a placebo.

The genes are TRBV2 and TRBJ2-4, with D possibly being TRBD1 (6 bases). This CDR3 is built from 15 residues. V gave up 6 bases and J gave up 0 bases, with 12 bases separating them. CDR1 SNHLY and CDR2 FYNNEI come from the germline V gene. CDR3 amino acids: CASRNRDLAKNIQYF. The CDR3 DNA follows: TGTGCCAGCAGGAACAGGGATCTAGCCAAAAACATTCAGTACTTC.

The chain is built from TRBV10-2 and TRBJ2-2, with 8 bases fitting TRBD1. Germline CDR1 WSHSY, CDR2 SAAADI. Unmatched junction bases numbered 10, after V lost 9 bases and J lost 10 bases. There are 13 residues in the CDR3. Here the CDR3 reads CASRTGSGVELFF. CDR3 bases: TGCGCCAGTAGGACAGGGAGTGGGGTGGAGCTGTTTTTT.

The V gene is TRBV7-2, the J gene TRBJ2-3; 8 bases agree with TRBD2. Germline trimming cut 3 bases from V and 2 bases from J; bases unmatched to any gene: 4. The V gene's germline CDR1 is SGHTA and CDR2 FQGNSA. This CDR3 is built from 15 residues. For the CDR3, the DNA is TGTGCCAGCAGCTTGGGACTAGGAGTCACAGATACGCAGTATTTT. It codes for CASSLGLGVTDTQYF. Looking up the rest from reference TRBV7-2 and TRBJ2-3 gives the full variable domain: GAGVSQSPSNKVTEKGKDVELRCDPISGHTALYWYRQSLGQGLEFLIYFQGNSAPDKSGLPSDRFSAERTGGSVSTLTIQRTQQEDSAVYLCASSLGLGVTDTQYFGPGTRLTVL.

The chain combines TRBV6-2 or TRBV6-3 with TRBJ2-7; possibly TRBD2 for D (5 bases). The germline V gene encodes CDR1 MNHEY and CDR2 SVGEGT. The V and J ends lost 4 bases and 5 bases respectively, with 15 bases between them. CDR3 length: 14 amino acids. CDR3 protein: CASSLGWTVNEQYF. The CDR3 DNA sequence: TGTGCCAGCAGTTTGGGGTGGACTGTGAACGAGCAGTACTTC.

This rearrangement joins TRBV7-9 to TRBJ1-1, with unresolved D. This CDR3 comprises 13 residues. Germline V gene data show CDR1 as SEHNR and CDR2 as FQNEAQ (reference sequence). Trimming took 2 bases from V and 1 from J, leaving 5 bases between them. The CDR3 DNA reads as TGTGCCAGCAGCTTATTTGAGAACACTGAAGCTTTCTTT. Its translation is CASSLFENTEAFF.

The chain couples TRBV16 to TRBJ2-1; maybe TRBD1 (5 bases). The CDR3 spans 15 residues. The V and J ends lost 4 bases and 4 bases respectively, with 14 bases between them. From germline, CDR1 is KGHSY and CDR2 FQNENV. The CDR3 region is CASSPRPRGYNEQFF. Here the CDR3 DNA reads TGTGCCAGCAGCCCCCGCCCAAGGGGATACAATGAGCAGTTCTTC. The full variable domain, in which reference TRBV16 and TRBJ2-1 provide the parts outside the CDR3, is GEEVAQTPKHLVRGEGQKAKLYCAPIKGHSYVFWYQQVLKNEFKFLISFQNENVFDETGMPKERFSAKCLPNSPCSLEIQATKLEDSAVYFCASSPRPRGYNEQFFGPGTRLTVL.

This chain links TRBV21-1 with TRBJ2-7; TRBD2, the table's D call, lacks a check against the DNA. TRBV21-1 is termed a pseudogene. The CDR3 sequence is 16 residues long. The CDR3 DNA reads TGTGCCAGCAGCAAAGGAGTCTTTACTTCGCCCTACGAGCAGTACTTC. Amino acid sequence: CASSKGVFTSPYEQYF.

The chain carries TRBV9 and TRBJ2-3; 8 nucleotides line up with TRBD2. This CDR3 is built from 14 residues. The germline gives CDR1 SGDLS, CDR2 YYNGEE. Trimming cost V 2 bases and J 4 bases; bases outside gene matches: 3. The chain's CDR3 is CASSVTGGADTQYF. CDR3 sequence (DNA): TGTGCCAGCAGCGTGACCGGGGGGGCAGATACGCAGTATTTT.

The V and J genes are TRBV14 and TRBJ2-1; unclear D gene. This CDR3 region has 14 residues. Germline V lookup: CDR1 SGHDN, CDR2 FVKESK. V gave up 3 bases and J gave up 7 bases, with 13 bases separating them. In nucleotides, the CDR3 is TGTGCCAGCAGCCACCGGTTACAGTGGAATGAGCAGTTCTTC. Its protein is CASSHRLQWNEQFF.

The chain is built from TRBV9 and TRBJ1-2; D ambiguous. Germline CDR1 is SGDLS and CDR2 is YYNGEE. The V and J ends lost 0 bases and 5 bases respectively, with 11 bases between them. The CDR3 is 14 amino acids. The CDR3: CASSVASSSYGYTF. The CDR3 coding sequence is TGTGCCAGCAGCGTAGCTAGTTCCTCGTATGGCTACACCTTC.

This chain links TRBV2 with TRBJ2-1; D is perhaps TRBD1 (6 bases). Trimming took 2 bases from V and 5 from J, leaving 13 bases between them. The germline gives CDR1 SNHLY, CDR2 FYNNEI. The CDR3 is made up of 15 amino acids. The CDR3 reads CASSEQQGFNNEQFF. The CDR3 DNA reads as TGTGCCAGCAGTGAACAGCAGGGGTTCAACAATGAGCAGTTCTTC. The full variable domain, its missing parts supplied by reference TRBV2 and TRBJ2-1, is EPEVTQTPSHQVTQMGQEVILRCVPISNHLYFYWYRQILGQKVEFLVSFYNNEISEKSEIFDDQFSVERPDGSNFTLKIRSTKLEDSAMYFCASSEQQGFNNEQFFGPGTRLTVL.

The V and J genes are TRBV6-2 or TRBV6-3 and TRBJ1-6; D remains ambiguous. V was cut by 2 bases and J by 4 bases, with 6 bases left in between. The length of the CDR3 is 14 residues. Germline V gene data show CDR1 as MNHEY and CDR2 as SVGEGT. CDR3 in DNA: TGTGCCAGCAGTTACGTAAGATATAATTCACCCCTCCACTTT. Its translation: CASSYVRYNSPLHF.

V usage is TRBV6-2 or TRBV6-3 and J usage is TRBJ2-3; D uncertain. The CDR3 loop spans 15 amino acids. V dropped 2 bases and J dropped 10 bases, with 19 bases sitting between them. Germline CDR1 and CDR2: MNHEY and SVGEGT. CDR3 loop: CASSYAADGGWAQYF. The DNA of the CDR3 is TGTGCCAGCAGTTACGCGGCAGACGGTGGATGGGCGCAGTATTTT.

The chain has TRBV6-5 and TRBJ1-1; 8 positions match TRBD1. This CDR3 comprises 14 residues. The junction had 6 bases not matched to a gene; V was cut back by 2 bases and J by 7 bases. Per germline, CDR1 MNHEY and CDR2 SVGAGI. The CDR3 reads CASSYEDRDDEAFF. For the CDR3, the DNA is TGTGCCAGCAGTTACGAGGACAGGGATGATGAAGCTTTCTTT.

The chain has TRBV13 and TRBJ2-1; D perhaps matches TRBD2 (6 bases). V shed 8 bases and J shed 0 bases, with 14 bases lying between them. Germline values: CDR1 PRHDT, CDR2 FYEKMQ (reference sequence). The CDR3 is 15 residues long. The CDR3 DNA is TGTGCCAGCTTGGCGGGACGGAGCTCCTACAATGAGCAGTTCTTC. It is translated as CASLAGRSSYNEQFF.

The chain links TRBV6-5 to TRBJ2-7; maybe TRBD2 (6 bases). The CDR3 runs to 13 residues. Per the germline V gene, CDR1 is MNHEY and CDR2 is SVGAGI. The ends were cut back, 6 bases at V and 1 base at J, with 10 bases in the middle. The CDR3 protein is CASRGTASYEQYF. CDR3 sequence (DNA): TGTGCCAGCAGGGGGACTGCTTCCTACGAGCAGTACTTC.

The genes are TRBV24-1 and TRBJ2-5; 9 bases are a match to TRBD1. Trimming removed 4 bases from V and 5 bases from J; junction bases left unmatched: 13. This CDR3 spans 17 amino acids. The germline gives CDR1 KGHDR, CDR2 SFDVKD. CDR3 loop: CATSESPGQGGGETQYF. The DNA of the CDR3 is TGTGCCACCAGTGAGTCACCGGGACAGGGCGGAGGGGAGACCCAGTACTTC.

The rearrangement joins TRBV6-5 to TRBJ2-1; 7 bases are a match to TRBD2. The CDR3 loop spans 14 amino acids. Germline loops: CDR1 MNHEY, CDR2 SVGAGI. With V trimmed by 5 bases and J by 6 bases, 7 bases remained unmatched. The CDR3 sequence: CASSTPSGVNEQFF. The CDR3 DNA reads as TGTGCCAGCAGTACACCTAGCGGTGTCAATGAGCAGTTCTTC.

V and J are TRBV6-5 and TRBJ1-2; maybe TRBD1 (6 bases). The CDR3 loop spans 13 amino acids. V was pared by 7 bases and J by 5 bases, with 14 bases between. From germline, CDR1 is MNHEY and CDR2 SVGAGI. The CDR3 DNA sequence: TGTGCCAGCACCCGGGACACTGGATATGGCTACACCTTC. Protein sequence: CASTRDTGYGYTF.

The rearrangement uses TRBV27 and TRBJ1-4; 7 bases line up with TRBD1. CDR1 is MNHEY, CDR2 SMNVEV, per germline (reference sequence). CDR3 size: 16 residues. J gave up 3 bases and V 6 bases, and 10 bases lay outside the gene matches. The CDR3 loop is CASSQQGPSPNEKLFF. CDR3 sequence (DNA): TGTGCCAGCAGCCAACAGGGGCCCTCCCCTAATGAAAAACTGTTTTTT.

The gene calls are TRBV7-8 and TRBJ1-5, with D possibly matching TRBD1 (5 bases). This CDR3 contains 18 residues. V gave up 0 bases and J gave up 0 bases, with 15 bases separating them. The V gene's germline CDR1 is SGHVS and CDR2 FQNEAQ. The CDR3 is CASSLAGGMTYSNQPQHF. The CDR3 bases are TGTGCCAGCAGCTTAGCGGGGGGGATGACTTATAGCAATCAGCCCCAGCATTTT.

The chain has TRBV30 and TRBJ1-2, with 8 bases lining up with TRBD1. The CDR3 has 12 residues. V lost 2 bases to trimming and J lost 7 bases; unmatched junction nucleotides: 3. From germline, CDR1 is GTSNPN and CDR2 SVGIG (reference sequence). The CDR3 coding sequence is TGTGCCTGGAGTCAGGGGGCGAGTGGCTACACCTTC. Residues: CAWSQGASGYTF.